The clone carrying this T cell receptor beta chain was detected many times. The antigen is undetermined. This entry belongs to a study of neurological immune-mediated disorders. Study outcomes and limitations: Levels of TCR clonal expansion peaked in HTLV-1-associated myelopathy and reached their lowest in multiple sclerosis, under those of healthy controls.

The time point here: longitudinal time-point 1 (baseline). The team produced cDNA through 5'RACE using 10-nucleotide random UMIs. One entry per CDR3 protein, called by TCRdb with MiXCR from the 5' RACE reads. The table lists about 71,000 distinct CDR3 sequences, roughly an eighth of them singletons. The clonotype comes from a female donor with HTLV-1-associated myelopathy (HAM/TSP). The specimen sequenced was PBMCs.

The CDR3 DNA follows: TGTGCCAGCAGCCTTGCAGGGGACAATCAGCCCCAGCATTTT. Its translation: CASSLAGDNQPQHF. V usage is TRBV9 and J usage is TRBJ1-5; perhaps TRBD1 as D (6 bases). V lost 4 bases and J lost 3, with 11 bases in between. Germline CDR1 reads SGDLS; CDR2 reads YYNGEE. The CDR3 is made up of 14 amino acids.